Described below is a single TCR beta chain sequence and its context. Measured with immunoSEQ multiplex PCR; TCRdb has only the in-frame clones, and not every one. Among about 72,000 clones listed, more than 90% were seen once. These data originate in a study of technical replicates of blood from a handful of donors. The source is a human donor in good health. Material: T cells isolated from PBMCs.

The CDR3 loop is CASSAFSGVQGANEKLFF. CDR3 DNA sequence: TGTGCCAGCAGTGCATTTTCCGGAGTACAGGGGGCTAATGAAAAACTGTTTTTT. The rearrangement uses TRBV6-1 and TRBJ1-4; 8 bases match TRBD1. The CDR3 sequence is 18 residues long. Germline CDR1 MNHNS, CDR2 SASEGT. The V gene end was trimmed by 4 bases and the J gene end by 3 bases; junction bases not matched to a gene: 13.